The sequence of this TCR beta chain was determined in a study of CD8 T cells in Susac syndrome. The study, taken as a whole, reports: Regarding the TCR sequencing and HLA analysis, the study admitted that a relatively small number of individuals were involved.

The CDR3 contains 13 residues. Germline loops: CDR1 SSHAT, CDR2 FNYEAQ (reference sequence). Random hexamers were used to reverse transcribe the RNA input (about 0.5 to 1 ug). TCRdb reprocessed the immunoSEQ multiplex PCR reads via MiXCR and lists one record per CDR3 protein. Among 200,000 or so distinct CDR3 sequences, 90% to 97% were seen once, and the ten largest hold 0.093%. The sequenced target, TCR beta, came from blood CD8+ and CD4+ T cells. Through negative isolation, CD4+ and CD8+ T cells were obtained, while TEMRA cells were enriched using FACS. In regard to this clonotype: Its antigen is not identified. The junction shows a germline mismatch at one end, possibly a read error.

The rearrangement links TRBV7-7 to TRBJ2-1; tentatively, D is TRBD2 (6 bases). This sequence originates from a human donor with multiple sclerosis. Source material: CD4+ T cells from PBMCs. This CDR3 reads CASSFTEGNEQFF. The DNA for the CDR3 is TGTGCTAGCAGCTTCACGGAGGGAAATGAGCAGTTCTTC. Full variable domain (rest looked up from reference TRBV7-7 and TRBJ2-1): GAGVSQSPRYKVTKRGQDVTLRCDPISSHATLYWYQQALGQGPEFLTYFNYEAQPDKSGLPSDRFSAERPEGSISTLTIQRTEQRDSAMYRCASSFTEGNEQFFGPGTRLTVL.